Below, 26 T cell receptor beta chains from the same sample are listed, as sequenced in a study of blood T cells in healthy people across ages. Then a second PCR, running about 6 to 11 cycles, was carried out with a sample-barcoded 5' primer and a J-beta primer mix. TCRdb itself ran the 5' RACE reads through MiXCR, one entry per CDR3 protein. The sample lists 660,000 or so distinct CDR3 sequences; 58% were seen once. The specimen was blood. The receptors stem from a man aged 55 to 70 in good health.

This chain links TRBV7-2 with TRBJ2-4, with D hard to call. CDR1 is SGHTA and CDR2 is FQGNSA in the germline V gene. The V and J ends lost 5 bases and 2 bases respectively, with 22 bases between them. This CDR3 contains 18 residues. CDR3 DNA: TGTGCCAGCAGCAAATCGTGGGCCCCAATGAGCCCCAAAAACATTCAGTACTTC. Amino acid sequence: CASSKSWAPMSPKNIQYF.

In its sample, this clonotype was seen a few times. The chain joins TRBV27 to TRBJ2-6, with D maybe TRBD1 (6 bases). Per the germline V gene, CDR1 is MNHEY and CDR2 is SMNVEV (reference sequence). The CDR3 is 16 residues long. V lost 6 bases and J 1 base, leaving 13 bases between the germline ends. The CDR3: CASRKMRGSGANVLTF. Here the CDR3 DNA reads TGTGCCAGCAGAAAAATGAGGGGGTCTGGGGCCAACGTCCTGACTTTC.

The CDR3 DNA follows: TGTGCCATCAGTGAGGGGACCCGACCAACTGAGCAGTACTTC. Translation gives CAISEGTRPTEQYF. The chain carries TRBV10-3 and TRBJ2-5; D might be TRBD1 or TRBD2, each matching 5 bases. The CDR3 is made up of 14 amino acids. V was cut by 2 bases and J by 11 bases, with 18 bases left in between. In germline, CDR1 is ENHRY, CDR2 SYGVKD.

The V call is TRBV20-1, the J call TRBJ2-3; 7 bases line up with TRBD2. The CDR3 is 13 residues long. Looked up from germline, CDR1 is DFQATT and CDR2 is SNEGSKA (reference sequence). J lost 5 bases, V lost 5 bases, and 7 bases had no gene match. The CDR3 nucleotides are TGCAGTGCTCGAATCCGGGGGGTAGATACGCAGTATTTT. It is translated as CSARIRGVDTQYF.

The chain is built from TRBV6-1 and TRBJ1-2, with D tentatively TRBD1 (6 bases). CDR3 length: 14 residues. Germline lookup yields CDR1 MNHNS and CDR2 SASEGT. V was trimmed by 3 bases and J by 7 bases, leaving 15 bases between them. CDR3 nucleotides: TGTGCCAGCAGTGAGAACAGGGTTCGGGGTGGCTACACCTTC. Its translation is CASSENRVRGGYTF.

The rearrangement links TRBV3-1 to TRBJ1-2; 8 bases map to TRBD1. The germline V gene has CDR1 LGHDT and CDR2 YNNKEL (reference sequence). This CDR3 region has 14 residues. The trim removed 4 bases at V and 6 bases at J, leaving 7 bases unmatched. As DNA, the CDR3 is TGTGCCAGCAGCCCGACAGGGGTTTCGGATGGCTACACCTTC. Translating gives CASSPTGVSDGYTF.

The V call is TRBV6-2 or TRBV6-3, the J call TRBJ1-2; D gene unclear. V was trimmed by 2 bases and J by 7 bases, leaving 11 bases between them. Germline V lookup: CDR1 MNHEY, CDR2 SVGEGT. The CDR3 is 13 residues long. Here the CDR3 reads CASSYIPVAGYTF. Written as DNA, the CDR3 is TGTGCCAGCAGTTACATCCCCGTCGCTGGCTACACCTTC.

The V gene is TRBV6-1, the J gene TRBJ1-2; the match to TRBD1 covers 11 bases. This CDR3 contains 15 residues. V was pared by 1 base and J by 4 bases, with 2 bases of the junction left unmatched. Looked up from germline, CDR1 is MNHNS and CDR2 is SASEGT. CDR3 region: CASSEGTGGIYGYTF. The DNA for the CDR3 is TGTGCCAGCAGTGAAGGGACAGGGGGCATCTATGGCTACACCTTC.

The chain is built from TRBV27 and TRBJ1-5; D is ambiguous. The length of the CDR3 is 14 residues. The germline gives CDR1 MNHEY, CDR2 SMNVEV (reference sequence). V was trimmed by 8 bases and J by 0 bases, leaving 11 bases between them. The CDR3 nucleotides read TGTGCCAGCGCCGCAGGTTATAGCAATCAGCCCCAGCATTTT. This gives the protein CASAAGYSNQPQHF.

This clonotype was seen a handful of times. V is TRBV5-6 and J is TRBJ2-1; D is uncertain. The germline CDR1 and CDR2 sequences are SGHDT and YYEEEE. Trimming took off 1 base at V and 0 bases at J, with 14 bases between the two ends. There are 17 residues in the CDR3. CDR3 sequence reads: CASSLISRPSSYNEQFF. DNA for the CDR3: TGTGCCAGCAGCTTGATATCCCGCCCGAGCTCCTACAATGAGCAGTTCTTC.

This clonotype occurred a few times. The chain carries TRBV9 and TRBJ1-6; D gene uncertain. This CDR3 is 15 amino acids long. V was trimmed by 0 bases and J by 5 bases, leaving 9 bases between them. Germline lookup yields CDR1 SGDLS and CDR2 YYNGEE. CDR3 DNA sequence: TGTGCCAGCAGCGTAGGTACAGCGCATAATTCACCCCTCCACTTT. This gives the protein CASSVGTAHNSPLHF.

There are a few counts of this clonotype. The V gene is TRBV9, the J gene TRBJ2-1; D gene unclear. Trimming shortened V by 0 bases and J by 4 bases, and 11 bases separated the two germline ends. Per germline, CDR1 SGDLS and CDR2 YYNGEE. The CDR3 consists of 15 residues. The CDR3 DNA reads as TGTGCCAGCAGCGTAGACCCAGGCAGTTACAATGAGCAGTTCTTC. This gives the protein CASSVDPGSYNEQFF.

As for this clonotype: The junction does not match germline at one end; this may be a read error. The chain is built from TRBV3-1 and TRBJ1-2; 9 nucleotides line up with TRBD1. Germline-derived CDR1 and CDR2 are LGHDT and YNNKEL (reference sequence). The CDR3 spans 12 residues. The CDR3 nucleotides read TGTGCCAACAGCCAGGACAGGGGAGGCTACACCTTC. Translating it yields CANSQDRGGYTF.

This clonotype has just a few counts. This chain joins TRBV10-2 and TRBJ2-1, with 11 bases lining up with TRBD2. Germline CDR1 is WSHSY and CDR2 is SAAADI. V dropped 7 bases and J dropped 3; count of bases not matched to a gene: 5. The CDR3 loop spans 15 amino acids. CDR3 bases: TGCGCCAGCATTCTAGCGGGGGGCTTCTACAATGAGCAGTTCTTC. Its translation: CASILAGGFYNEQFF.

The rearrangement links TRBV6-5 to TRBJ1-1; unclear D gene. V was pared by 6 bases and J by 6 bases, with 17 bases between. The CDR3 extends over 14 amino acids. CDR1 and CDR2 from the germline V gene are MNHEY and SVGAGI. In DNA, the CDR3 is TGTGCCAGCAGCATCCTCGGTTCCAGAGCTGAAGCTTTCTTT. It specifies CASSILGSRAEAFF.

This rearrangement joins TRBV7-8 to TRBJ2-7; possibly TRBD2 for D (5 bases). The ends were cut back, 1 base at V and 11 bases at J, with 18 bases in the middle. Germline CDR1 SGHVS, CDR2 FQNEAQ. This CDR3 has 14 residues. CDR3: CASSLGRTGSLKYF. The CDR3, as DNA: TGTGCCAGCAGCTTAGGTCGGACGGGATCTCTCAAGTACTTC. Drawing the rest from reference TRBV7-8 and TRBJ2-7, the complete variable domain is GAGVSQSPRYKVAKRGQDVALRCDPISGHVSLFWYQQALGQGPEFLTYFQNEAQLDKSGLPSDRFFAERPEGSVSTLKIQRTQQEDSAVYLCASSLGRTGSLKYFGPGTRLTVT.

CDR3 in DNA: TGTGCTAGTGGTTTGGACCCCAGCGGGACCCAGTACTTC. Amino acids: CASGLDPSGTQYF. The rearrangement joins TRBV12-5 to TRBJ2-7, with a weak D call TRBD2 (5 bases). The J call may not be correct, given that the DNA end is closer to TRBJ2-5. Germline-derived CDR1 and CDR2 are LGHNT and FRNRAP. CDR3 length: 13 residues.

This chain joins TRBV25-1 and TRBJ2-3, with TRBD1 as a possible D gene (6 bases). Germline CDR1 reads MGHDK; CDR2 reads SYGVNS. This CDR3 spans 16 amino acids. V lost 2 bases and J 2 bases, leaving 14 bases between the germline ends. The CDR3 DNA reads TGTGCCAGCAGTGAACTCGCTCAGGGGATCACAGATACGCAGTATTTT. It is translated as CASSELAQGITDTQYF.

The J gene is TRBJ1-2, the V gene TRBV27, with 9 nucleotides matching TRBD1. CDR3 length equals 15 residues. With 5 bases clipped from V and 4 bases from J, the junction kept 8 bases outside the gene matches. Germline CDR1 is MNHEY and CDR2 is SMNVEV (reference sequence). The CDR3: CASSRRTGVGYGYTF. The CDR3 DNA follows: TGTGCCAGCAGTAGAAGGACAGGGGTGGGCTATGGCTACACCTTC.

This chain links TRBV7-9 with TRBJ2-4, with D possibly being TRBD1 (6 bases). Germline CDR1 SEHNR, CDR2 FQNEAQ (reference sequence). There are 12 residues in the CDR3. Trimming stripped 5 bases from V and 15 bases from J, with 17 bases between. The CDR3 here is CASSEQGLERYF. In DNA, the CDR3 is TGTGCCAGCAGCGAACAGGGATTAGAGCGGTACTTC.

The sample holds many counts of this clonotype. The V gene is TRBV18, the J gene TRBJ2-5; D perhaps matches TRBD2 (6 bases). The CDR3 extends over 16 amino acids. Trimming cost V 0 bases and J 5 bases, with 16 bases left between them. CDR1 is KGHSH and CDR2 is LQKENI in the germline V gene. For the CDR3, the DNA is TGTGCCAGCTCACCACCAGTGGGCTCGGGGGTCGAGACCCAGTACTTC. Translation gives CASSPPVGSGVETQYF.

This chain links TRBV3-1 with TRBJ2-1; the D gene is possibly TRBD1 (5 bases). Germline CDR1 and CDR2: LGHDT and YNNKEL (reference sequence). V was trimmed by 6 bases and J by 6 bases, leaving 9 bases between them. The CDR3 is made up of 12 amino acids. Here the CDR3 reads CASSRQINEQFF. CDR3 bases: TGTGCCAGCAGTAGACAGATCAATGAGCAGTTCTTC.

This clonotype was seen a few times. V is TRBV29-1 and J is TRBJ2-3; TRBD1 aligns across 7 bases. This CDR3 comprises 13 residues. The junction had 7 bases not matched to a gene; V was cut back by 5 bases and J by 5 bases. Germline V gene data show CDR1 as SQVTM and CDR2 as ANQGSEA. CDR3 in DNA: TGCAGCGTTTCCACAGGGGCGGGAGATACGCAGTATTTT. Amino acid sequence: CSVSTGAGDTQYF.

This clonotype was counted a few times. This chain joins TRBV6-5 and TRBJ2-5; no firm D call. Near its end, the DNA agrees better with TRBJ2-7, so the J call may be wrong. The CDR3 is 15 amino acids. Per germline, CDR1 MNHEY and CDR2 SVGAGI. Here the CDR3 DNA reads TGTGCCAGCAGTTACTCGAGGTCATCCCCCTACGAGCAGTACTTC. Translation: CASSYSRSSPYEQYF.

The rearrangement joins TRBV20-1 to TRBJ2-1; 10 nucleotides match TRBD2. Looked up from germline, CDR1 is DFQATT and CDR2 is SNEGSKA (reference sequence). J lost 8 bases, V lost 0 bases, and 10 bases had no gene match. This CDR3 has 16 residues. The CDR3 loop reads CSARDPASGGFDEQFF. CDR3 nucleotide sequence: TGCAGTGCTAGAGATCCGGCTAGCGGGGGTTTCGATGAGCAGTTCTTC.

This chain joins TRBV18 and TRBJ2-7; possible D gene TRBD1, 5 bases. Trimming removed 5 bases at V and 5 bases at J, with 10 bases between. CDR3 length: 12 residues. Per the germline V gene, CDR1 is KGHSH and CDR2 is LQKENI. The CDR3 DNA follows: TGTGCCAGCTCATCCCAGGGTGACGAGCAGTACTTC. It codes for CASSSQGDEQYF.